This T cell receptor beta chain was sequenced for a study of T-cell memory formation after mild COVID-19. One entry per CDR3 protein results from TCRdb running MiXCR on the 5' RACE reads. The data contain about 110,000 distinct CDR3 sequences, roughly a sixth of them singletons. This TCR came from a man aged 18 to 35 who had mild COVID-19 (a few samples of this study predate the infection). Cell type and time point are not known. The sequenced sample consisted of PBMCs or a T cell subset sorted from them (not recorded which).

The CDR3 DNA reads TGTGCCAGCAGTTTAAGCGGGTGGGAGACCCAGTACTTC. It yields the protein CASSLSGWETQYF. The chain couples TRBV27 to TRBJ2-5; D possibly corresponds to TRBD2 (6 bases). The V gene lost 2 bases and the J gene lost 5 bases, with 9 bases spanning the gap. CDR3 length: 13 residues. Germline values: CDR1 MNHEY, CDR2 SMNVEV (reference sequence).